The 6 T cell receptor beta chains below come from one sample, sequenced in a study of technical replicates of blood from several donors. Measured with immunoSEQ multiplex PCR; TCRdb has only the in-frame clones, and not every one. The sample includes tens of thousands of clones, nearly 98% of them seen just once. Sequencing used T cells isolated from PBMCs. The receptors stem from a human donor in good health.

The chain links TRBV2 to TRBJ2-7, with D possibly being TRBD1 (6 bases). Germline loops: CDR1 SNHLY, CDR2 FYNNEI. V lost 9 bases and J lost 1, with 16 bases in between. The CDR3 sequence is 14 residues long. The CDR3 is CASLPGHGSYEQYF. The CDR3 DNA reads as TGTGCCAGTCTCCCGGGACATGGATCCTACGAGCAGTACTTC. Filled out from reference TRBV2 and TRBJ2-7, the complete variable domain reads EPEVTQTPSHQVTQMGQEVILRCVPISNHLYFYWYRQILGQKVEFLVSFYNNEISEKSEIFDDQFSVERPDGSNFTLKIRSTKLEDSAMYFCASLPGHGSYEQYFGPGTRLTVT.

The V gene is TRBV5-1, the J gene TRBJ1-5; no reliable D call. CDR1 is SGHRS and CDR2 is YFSETQ in the germline V gene. V dropped 4 bases and J dropped 1 base, with 6 bases sitting between them. CDR3 length: 13 residues. The CDR3 DNA reads TGCGCCAGCAGCCCCGGGAGCAATCAGCCCCAGCATTTT. It specifies CASSPGSNQPQHF.

As DNA, the CDR3 is TGTGCCAGCAGTGAATACCCATTTCACACAGATACGCAGTATTTT. Protein: CASSEYPFHTDTQYF. The gene calls are TRBV25-1 and TRBJ2-3; D remains unclear. The CDR3 sequence is 15 residues long. Trimming removed 0 bases at V and 2 bases at J, with 9 bases between. Germline-derived CDR1 and CDR2 are MGHDK and SYGVNS.

The rearrangement links TRBV28 to TRBJ1-1; weak D call: TRBD1 (5 bases). Germline V gives CDR1 MDHEN, CDR2 SYDVKM. The CDR3 consists of 14 residues. V dropped 6 bases and J dropped 6 bases, with 17 bases sitting between them. In DNA form, the CDR3 reads TGTGCCAGCAGCCGGACATTTATTCCCCCTGAAGCTTTCTTT. As protein: CASSRTFIPPEAFF.

The rearrangement joins TRBV25-1 to TRBJ1-1, with TRBD1 matching 7 bases. The V gene's germline CDR1 is MGHDK and CDR2 SYGVNS. This CDR3 contains 12 residues. J gave up 9 bases and V 4 bases, and 5 bases lay outside the gene matches. CDR3 loop: CASSGTGMKAFF. The CDR3 DNA sequence: TGTGCCAGCAGTGGGACAGGTATGAAAGCTTTCTTT.

This chain links TRBV5-6 with TRBJ1-2; weak D call: TRBD1 (5 bases). CDR3 length equals 14 residues. Germline V gives CDR1 SGHDT, CDR2 YYEEEE. The V end was cut by 0 bases, the J end by 3 bases, with 9 bases between. CDR3 in amino acids: CASSLEQADYGYTF. In DNA, the CDR3 is TGTGCCAGCAGCTTGGAACAGGCAGACTATGGCTACACCTTC.